This TCR beta chain was retrieved from a study of cytomegalovirus exposure and HLA in healthy donors. The PCR was carried out with 60 Vbeta primers and 13 Jbeta primers. Original analysis: A later analysis counted approximately 80 million unique TCR beta chains, some 12 million shared. The method was immunoSEQ multiplex PCR; TCRdb's version includes in-frame clones alone and lacks a portion of them. V and J calls and clone size come straight from that table; D and trimming were deduced from the DNA. The sample holds around 130,000 clones, under 85% seen once. Worth noting for this clone: Its antigen is unidentified.

Overall study results and limits: A cluster of highly shared sequence variants was likely a sequencing artifact. Associated with cytomegalovirus, according to the listing, were approximately 160 TCR beta chains. Later examination showed HLA-associated TCR beta chains had greater clonal expansion than equally common others.

V shed 4 bases and J 5 bases; nucleotides not matched to a gene: 18. Germline values: CDR1 SGHRS, CDR2 YFSETQ. CDR3 size: 19 residues. This chain uses TRBV5-1 with TRBJ2-5, with 12 bases fitting TRBD2. Input material: PBMCs. The TCR originated in a young man in good health and CMV-seropositive. Here the CDR3 DNA reads TGCGCCAGCAGCCCACAGAACTCAACTAGCGGGGGGTGGGGGGAGACCCAGTACTTC. It translates to CASSPQNSTSGGWGETQYF.